This TCR beta chain was profiled in a study of T cell responses to AZD1222 COVID-19 vaccine (dated by TCRdb to the early 2020s). Context from the whole study: A total of 233 trial participants underwent TCR sequencing, of whom 200 to 220 had received two doses of AZD1222 and some 26 had received two doses of the MenACWY control vaccine. Trial participants were enrolled by age into subgroups of 18-55, 56-69 and 70-plus years, and around 150, 28 and 57 TCR-sequenced participants, respectively, were included in these subgroups. Overall results and qualifications from the work: Because no day 14 peak-response samples were available, the repertoires could be characterized only after the peak T cell response. After two AZD1222 doses, both the breadth and the depth of spike-specific TCRs were significantly higher than at day 0 and than in MenACWY recipients. Most participants were white British and females outnumbered males, and the authors suggested that clonal diversity may have been underestimated. The 56-69-year group was small, and its depth increase did not reach significance, likely because of low power. Conclusions about previously exposed vaccinees are limited, since just six AZD1222 recipients were seropositive for SARS-CoV-2 at baseline. The whole spike protein was spanned by vaccine-associated CD4 TCRs, and dominant responses were seen in regions 160-218 and 743-854. Nearly half of unique spike-specific TCRs reportedly recognized epitopes outside regions mutated in the B.1.351 and B.1.1.7 variants.

A note on this clone: Its cognate antigen has yet to be identified. Base quality data are lacking; no much larger clone is found one base away.

The CDR3 regions of human TCRbeta chains were analyzed by immunosequencing. The authors processed their data as follows. TCRs in the repertoires were compared against a reference library of SARS-CoV-2-specific TCRs that had been generated with the MIRA antigen-specificity platform. Breadth was defined as the fraction of unique TCRs that were SARS-CoV-2-associated, and depth was defined as the fraction of total T cells that were SARS-CoV-2-associated. Each spike-specific TCR was assigned to its reactive spike region and to a CD4 or CD8 class using the MIRA data. Log10-transformed breadth and depth values were compared by one-way ANOVA with Sidak's multiple comparisons tests. Imported from immuneACCESS, the table was reduced by TCRdb to in-frame sequences with V and J called. These copies leave out some clones; in studies compared against another copy, an unresolved V gene accounts for under half, and the cause of the remainder is not known. V, J and clone size reflect that table, while D and trimming were determined from the DNA. The sample table lists around 100,000 clones, about 85% of them with a count of one. Jointly, the top ten make up less than 2.5% of the sample.

The label giving this sample's time point can be read as: about 28 days (+/-7) after the second vaccine dose. AZD1222 recipients whose second dose came at about 4 weeks and those whose second dose came at about 12 weeks were combined into one group, since spike-specific TCR depth and breadth did not differ between the two schedules. The vaccinee samples were drawn from two UK trials, COV001 and COV002, one of which was a single-blind randomized controlled phase 2/3 trial testing AZD1222 (ChAdOx1 nCoV-19) in healthy adults. For TCRbeta chain sequencing, PBMC samples from trial participants were taken at day 0 and at day 28 after the second dose. The CDR3, cysteine through phenylalanine, is 15 amino acids long. Of the read, only the CDR3 DNA is kept; its 45 bases are in frame from base 1.

The sequence derives from an adult who received the AZD1222 COVID-19 vaccine. The sequencing used peripheral blood, collected 28 days after the second AZD1222 dose. This chain joins TRBV21-1 to TRBJ1-4; the tabulated D call, TRBD1, remains unverified against the DNA. TRBV21-1 counts as a pseudogene. The CDR3 here reads CASSKAQDRGEKLFF. The sequenced DNA: TGTGCCAGCAGCAAAGCGCAGGACAGAGGAGAAAAACTGTTTTTT.